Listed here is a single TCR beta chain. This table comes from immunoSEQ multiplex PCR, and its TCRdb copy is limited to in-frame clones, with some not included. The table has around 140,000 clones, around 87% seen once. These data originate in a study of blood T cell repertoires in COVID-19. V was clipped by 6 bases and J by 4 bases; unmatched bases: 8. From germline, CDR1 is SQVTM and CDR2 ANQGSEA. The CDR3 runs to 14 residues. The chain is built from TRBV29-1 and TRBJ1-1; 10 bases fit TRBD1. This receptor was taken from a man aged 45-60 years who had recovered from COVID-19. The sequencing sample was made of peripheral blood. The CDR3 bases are TGCAGCGTCTCAAGCGGACAGGGGGGCACTGAAGCTTTCTTT. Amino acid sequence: CSVSSGQGGTEAFF.